This record concerns one T cell receptor (beta chain) sequence. Using immunoSEQ multiplex PCR, the repertoire was profiled, and TCRdb retains in-frame clones only, with some absent. The sample carries about 40,000 clones, about 90% recorded once. The data derive from a study of control samples from healthy donors and cancer patients. Trimming cost V 7 bases and J 7 bases, with 17 bases left between them. The CDR3 consists of 13 residues. Germline V gene data show CDR1 as SNHLY and CDR2 as FYNNEI. Input material: blood. This rearrangement joins TRBV2 to TRBJ2-7; tentatively, D is TRBD1 (6 bases). The clonotype originates from a woman aged 50 to 60 in good health. The CDR3 DNA reads TGTGCCAGCACGCATGGACAGACGCGAGAGCAGTACTTC. Translating gives CASTHGQTREQYF. Full variable domain (rest looked up from reference TRBV2 and TRBJ2-7): EPEVTQTPSHQVTQMGQEVILRCVPISNHLYFYWYRQILGQKVEFLVSFYNNEISEKSEIFDDQFSVERPDGSNFTLKIRSTKLEDSAMYFCASTHGQTREQYFGPGTRLTVT.